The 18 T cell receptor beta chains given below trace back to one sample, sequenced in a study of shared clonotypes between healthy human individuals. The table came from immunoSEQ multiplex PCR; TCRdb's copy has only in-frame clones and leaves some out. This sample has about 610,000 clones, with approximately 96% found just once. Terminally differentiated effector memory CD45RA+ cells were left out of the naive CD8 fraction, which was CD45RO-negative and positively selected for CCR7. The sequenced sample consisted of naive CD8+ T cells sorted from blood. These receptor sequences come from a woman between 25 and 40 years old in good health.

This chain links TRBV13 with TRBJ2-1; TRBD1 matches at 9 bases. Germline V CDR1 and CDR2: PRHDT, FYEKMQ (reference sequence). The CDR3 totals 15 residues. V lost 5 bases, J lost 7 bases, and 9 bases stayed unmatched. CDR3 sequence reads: CASSGRDRAVNEQFF. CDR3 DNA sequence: TGTGCCAGCAGCGGACGGGACAGGGCGGTGAATGAGCAGTTCTTC.

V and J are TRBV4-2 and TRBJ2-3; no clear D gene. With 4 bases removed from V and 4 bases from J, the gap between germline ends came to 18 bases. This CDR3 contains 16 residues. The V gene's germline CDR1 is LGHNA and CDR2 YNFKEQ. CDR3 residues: CASSPPRPQNPDTQYF. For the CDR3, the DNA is TGTGCCAGCAGCCCCCCAAGACCTCAAAATCCAGATACGCAGTATTTT.

CDR3: CASRQWTAHNEQFF. The CDR3 DNA reads TGCGCCAGCAGGCAATGGACAGCGCATAATGAGCAGTTCTTC. The genes are TRBV5-1 and TRBJ2-1, with TRBD1 as a possible D gene (6 bases). V lost 5 bases to trimming and J lost 7 bases, with 16 bases between them. Looked up from germline, CDR1 is SGHRS and CDR2 is YFSETQ. This CDR3 has 14 residues.

The DNA of the CDR3 is TGTGCCAGCAGCTCCCAGCGGGAGCGCTACAATGAGCAGTTCTTC. This encodes CASSSQRERYNEQFF. The chain employs TRBV11-2 and TRBJ2-1; 8 bases are shared with TRBD2. The CDR3 covers 15 residues. Losses at the gene ends were 4 bases for V and 3 bases for J; bases not matched to a gene: 5. In germline, CDR1 is SGHAT, CDR2 FQNNGV.

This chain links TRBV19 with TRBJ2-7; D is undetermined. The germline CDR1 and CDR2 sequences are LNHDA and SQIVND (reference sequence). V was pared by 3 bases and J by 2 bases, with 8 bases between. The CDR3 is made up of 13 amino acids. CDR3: CASSILLTYEQYF. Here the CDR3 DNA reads TGTGCCAGTAGTATTTTACTAACCTACGAGCAGTACTTC.

The CDR3 sequence is CASLSGWEQYF. The CDR3 nucleotides read TGCGCCAGTCTCAGCGGGTGGGAGCAGTACTTC. The chain joins TRBV10-2 to TRBJ2-7, with D tentatively TRBD2 (6 bases). This CDR3 region has 11 residues. From germline, CDR1 is WSHSY and CDR2 SAAADI. With 9 bases removed from V and 7 bases from J, the gap between germline ends came to 13 bases.

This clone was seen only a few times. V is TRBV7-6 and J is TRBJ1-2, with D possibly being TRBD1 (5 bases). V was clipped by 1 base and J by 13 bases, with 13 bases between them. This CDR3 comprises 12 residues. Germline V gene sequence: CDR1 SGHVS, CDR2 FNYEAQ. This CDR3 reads CASSLVGTSPTF. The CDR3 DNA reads TGTGCCAGCAGCTTAGTCGGGACTTCACCCACCTTC.

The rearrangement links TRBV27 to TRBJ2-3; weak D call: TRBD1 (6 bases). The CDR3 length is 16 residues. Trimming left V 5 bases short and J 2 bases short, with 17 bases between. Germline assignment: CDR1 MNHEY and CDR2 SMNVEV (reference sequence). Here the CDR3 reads CASSTSGVLVTDTQYF. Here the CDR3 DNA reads TGTGCCAGCAGTACCTCAGGGGTTCTTGTCACAGATACGCAGTATTTT.

CDR3 bases: TGTGCCAGCAGCCCGGTTGGGATAGCGGGGTACAATGAGCAGTTCTTC. Translation gives CASSPVGIAGYNEQFF. The chain uses TRBV7-9 and TRBJ2-1; 8 bases are shared with TRBD2. CDR1 SEHNR and CDR2 FQNEAQ come from the germline V gene (reference sequence). V lost 5 bases and J lost 4; bases outside the gene matches: 10. This CDR3 region has 16 residues.

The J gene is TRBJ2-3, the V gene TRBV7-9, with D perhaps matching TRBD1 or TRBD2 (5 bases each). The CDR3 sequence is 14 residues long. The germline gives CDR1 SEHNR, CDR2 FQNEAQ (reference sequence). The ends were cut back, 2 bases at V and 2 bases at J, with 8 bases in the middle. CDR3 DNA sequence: TGTGCCAGCAGCTTACAGGGACCCACAGATACGCAGTATTTT. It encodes CASSLQGPTDTQYF.

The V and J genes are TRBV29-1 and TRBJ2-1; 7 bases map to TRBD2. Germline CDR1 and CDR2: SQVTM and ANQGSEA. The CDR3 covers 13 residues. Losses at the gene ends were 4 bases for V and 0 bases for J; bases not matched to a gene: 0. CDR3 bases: TGCAGCGTTGGGACTAGCTCCTACAATGAGCAGTTCTTC. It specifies CSVGTSSYNEQFF.

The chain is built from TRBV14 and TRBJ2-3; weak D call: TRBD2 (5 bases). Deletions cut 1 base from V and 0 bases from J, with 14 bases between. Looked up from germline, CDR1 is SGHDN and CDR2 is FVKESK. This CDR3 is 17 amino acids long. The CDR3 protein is CASSQGFSGSSTDTQYF. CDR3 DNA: TGTGCCAGCAGCCAAGGATTCTCGGGGTCAAGCACAGATACGCAGTATTTT.

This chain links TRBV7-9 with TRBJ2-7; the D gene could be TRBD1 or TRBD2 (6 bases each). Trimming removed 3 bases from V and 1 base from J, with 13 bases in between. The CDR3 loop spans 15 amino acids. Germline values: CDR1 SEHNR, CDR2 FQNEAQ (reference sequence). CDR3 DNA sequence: TGTGCCAGCAGCTTTCAAGGGGGGCAGTCCTACGAGCAGTACTTC. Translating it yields CASSFQGGQSYEQYF.

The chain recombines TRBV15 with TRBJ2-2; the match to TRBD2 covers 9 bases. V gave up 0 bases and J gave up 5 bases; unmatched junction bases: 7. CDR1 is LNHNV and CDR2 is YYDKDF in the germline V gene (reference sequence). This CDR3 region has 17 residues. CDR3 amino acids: CATSRDLAGIRTGELFF. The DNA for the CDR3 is TGTGCCACCAGCAGAGACCTAGCGGGAATTAGAACCGGGGAGCTGTTTTTT. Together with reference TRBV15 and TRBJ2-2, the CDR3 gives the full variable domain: DAMVIQNPRYQVTQFGKPVTLSCSQTLNHNVMYWYQQKSSQAPKLLFHYYDKDFNNEADTPDNFQSRRPNTSFCFLDIRSPGLGDTAMYLCATSRDLAGIRTGELFFGEGSRLTVL.

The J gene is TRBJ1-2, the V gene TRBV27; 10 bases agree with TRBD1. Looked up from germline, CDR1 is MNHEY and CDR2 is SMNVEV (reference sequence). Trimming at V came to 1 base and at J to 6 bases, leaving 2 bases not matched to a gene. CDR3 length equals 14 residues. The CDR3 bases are TGTGCCAGCAGTTTATTCGGGACAGGGGATGGCTACACCTTC. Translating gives CASSLFGTGDGYTF.

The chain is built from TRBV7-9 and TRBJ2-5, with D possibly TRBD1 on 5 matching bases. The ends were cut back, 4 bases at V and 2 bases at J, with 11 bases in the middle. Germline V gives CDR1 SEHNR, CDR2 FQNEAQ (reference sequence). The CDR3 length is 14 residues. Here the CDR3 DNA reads TGTGCCAGCAGCTCCTCCCAGGGACAAGAGACCCAGTACTTC. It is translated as CASSSSQGQETQYF.

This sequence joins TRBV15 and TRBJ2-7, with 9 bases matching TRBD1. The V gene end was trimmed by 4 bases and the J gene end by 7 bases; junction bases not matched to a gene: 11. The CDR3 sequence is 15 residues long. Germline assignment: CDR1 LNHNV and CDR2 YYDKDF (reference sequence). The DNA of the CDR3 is TGTGCCACCAGCAACCCGGGACAGGGTATGGAAGAGCAGTACTTC. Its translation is CATSNPGQGMEEQYF.

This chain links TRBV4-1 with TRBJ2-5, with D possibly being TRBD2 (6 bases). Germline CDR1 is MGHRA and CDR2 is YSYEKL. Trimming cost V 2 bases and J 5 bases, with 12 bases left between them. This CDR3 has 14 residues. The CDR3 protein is CASSQLGAGETQYF. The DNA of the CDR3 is TGCGCCAGCAGCCAACTAGGAGCGGGCGAGACCCAGTACTTC.